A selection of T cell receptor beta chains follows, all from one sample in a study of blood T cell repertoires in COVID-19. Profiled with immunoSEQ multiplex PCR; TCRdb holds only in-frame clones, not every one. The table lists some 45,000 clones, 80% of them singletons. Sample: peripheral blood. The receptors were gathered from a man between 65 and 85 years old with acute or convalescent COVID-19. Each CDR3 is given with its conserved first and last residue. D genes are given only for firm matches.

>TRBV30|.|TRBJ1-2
CAWSFSRHSQANYGYTF
TGTGCCTGGAGTTTCTCCAGACACTCCCAAGCTAACTATGGCTACACCTTC
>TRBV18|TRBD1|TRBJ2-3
CASSPTGQATDTQYF
TGTGCCAGCTCACCAACGGGACAGGCCACAGATACGCAGTATTTT
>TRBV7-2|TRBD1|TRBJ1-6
CASSTGQGAYSPLHF
TGTGCCAGCAGCACGGGACAGGGGGCTTATTCACCCCTCCACTTT
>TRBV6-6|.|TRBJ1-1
CASTVQGIEAFF
TGTGCCAGCACCGTCCAGGGGATAGAAGCTTTCTTT
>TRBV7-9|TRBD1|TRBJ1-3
CASSRNRDRGNTIYF
TGTGCCAGCAGCCGTAACCGGGACAGAGGAAACACCATATATTTT
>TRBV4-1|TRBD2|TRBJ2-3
CASRGAGGTETDTQYF
TGCGCCAGCAGAGGAGCGGGGGGAACAGAAACCGATACGCAGTATTTT
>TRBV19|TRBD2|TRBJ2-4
CASSPRTSGVLLAKNIQYF
TGTGCCAGTAGTCCTCGGACTAGCGGGGTACTCCTAGCCAAAAACATTCAGTACTTC
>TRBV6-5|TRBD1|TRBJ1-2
CASTTGGTFYGYTF
TGTGCCAGCACCACAGGGGGCACCTTCTATGGCTACACCTTC
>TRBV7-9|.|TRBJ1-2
CASSLQGYGYTF
TGTGCCAGCAGCCTACAGGGATATGGCTACACCTTC
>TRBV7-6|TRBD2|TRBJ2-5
CASSPRTSGPQETQYF
TGTGCCAGCAGCCCGAGGACTAGCGGGCCACAAGAGACCCAGTACTTC
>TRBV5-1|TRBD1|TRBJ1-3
CASSLGQGKNTIYF
TGCGCCAGCAGCTTGGGACAGGGGAAAAACACCATATATTTT
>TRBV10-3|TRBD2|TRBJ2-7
CAIRTSGGAHANEQYF
TGTGCCATCCGGACTAGCGGGGGGGCCCACGCCAACGAGCAGTACTTC
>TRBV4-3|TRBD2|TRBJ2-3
CASSLTSGGYHTQYF
TGCGCCAGCAGCCTCACTAGCGGGGGGTACCATACGCAGTATTTT
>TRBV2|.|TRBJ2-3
CASSELGALTNTQYF
TGTGCCAGCAGTGAACTGGGGGCGCTTACGAATACGCAGTATTTT
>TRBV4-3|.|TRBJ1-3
CATSQGKWDTIYF
TGCGCCACCTCCCAGGGCAAGTGGGACACCATATATTTT
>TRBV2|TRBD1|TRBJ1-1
CASRDRQNTEAFF
TGTGCCAGCAGGGACAGGCAGAACACTGAAGCTTTCTTT
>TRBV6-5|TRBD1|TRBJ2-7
CASSRGQRSYEQYF
TGTGCCAGCAGCCGGGGACAGAGGTCCTACGAGCAGTACTTC
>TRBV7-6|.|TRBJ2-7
CASSQQESGEQYF
TGTGCCAGCAGCCAGCAGGAATCCGGCGAGCAGTACTTC